Below are 8 T cell receptor beta chains sequenced from a single sample in a study of cytomegalovirus exposure and HLA in healthy donors. Primers included in the PCR were 60 Vbeta and 13 Jbeta primers. Measured with immunoSEQ multiplex PCR; TCRdb has only the in-frame clones, and not every one. The sample's table shows under 45,000 clones. Sequencing was carried out using PBMCs. These receptor sequences come from a male donor in good health and CMV-seronegative.

The CDR3 loop reads CASSLGTSVLWQFF. The CDR3 nucleotides are TGTGCCAGCAGCTTAGGGACTAGCGTTCTGTGGCAGTTCTTC. J is TRBJ2-1 and V is TRBV5-4, with 10 bases matching TRBD2. The CDR3 is 14 amino acids. With 2 bases clipped from V and 12 bases from J, the junction kept 8 bases outside the gene matches. Germline values: CDR1 SGHNT, CDR2 YYREEE (reference sequence).

The V and J genes are TRBV29-1 and TRBJ2-7; D gene uncertain. This CDR3 has 12 residues. V lost 2 bases to trimming and J lost 2 bases, with 7 bases between them. Germline CDR1 is SQVTM and CDR2 is ANQGSEA. CDR3 amino acids: CSVEPGPYEQYF. In DNA form, the CDR3 reads TGCAGCGTTGAACCGGGTCCCTACGAGCAGTACTTC.

The genes are TRBV2 and TRBJ1-5; D unclear. CDR1 and CDR2 from the germline V gene are SNHLY and FYNNEI. This CDR3 is 15 amino acids long. Trimming cost V 6 bases and J 0 bases, with 12 bases left between them. CDR3 in DNA: TGTGCCAGCAGGGAGGTTGGGTATAGCAATCAGCCCCAGCATTTT. Translated, it gives CASREVGYSNQPQHF.

This rearrangement joins TRBV5-1 to TRBJ2-7, with a possible D match to TRBD1 (6 bases). The CDR3 loop spans 13 amino acids. V shed 3 bases and J shed 0 bases, with 7 bases lying between them. The germline V gene has CDR1 SGHRS and CDR2 YFSETQ. DNA of the CDR3: TGCGCCAGCAGCTCGGACAGCTCCTACGAGCAGTACTTC. As protein: CASSSDSSYEQYF.

V usage is TRBV6-5 and J usage is TRBJ1-5, with 7 bases that match TRBD1. Germline values: CDR1 MNHEY, CDR2 SVGAGI. The CDR3 spans 15 residues. Trimming cost V 8 bases and J 3 bases; bases outside gene matches: 10. Here the CDR3 DNA reads TGTGCCAGCTCAGAGAACAGGGGAGTCAATCAGCCCCAGCATTTT. Translated, it gives CASSENRGVNQPQHF.

The rearrangement links TRBV18 to TRBJ2-6; 9 nucleotides line up with TRBD1. CDR1 and CDR2 from the germline V gene are KGHSH and LQKENI. This CDR3 is built from 18 residues. Germline trimming cut 0 bases from V and 1 base from J; bases unmatched to any gene: 4. The CDR3 sequence is CASSPPGQGLSGANVLTF. The CDR3 nucleotides are TGTGCCAGCTCACCACCGGGACAGGGTTTATCTGGGGCCAACGTCCTGACTTTC.

V is TRBV11-2 and J is TRBJ1-2, with D possibly TRBD1 on 6 matching bases. Trimming stripped 2 bases from V and 8 bases from J, with 15 bases between. The CDR3 spans 14 residues. CDR1 SGHAT and CDR2 FQNNGV come from the germline V gene. This CDR3 reads CASSLTLQGYGYTF. The CDR3 DNA follows: TGTGCCAGCAGCTTAACCCTACAGGGATACGGCTACACCTTC.

The chain couples TRBV6-5 to TRBJ1-4; D is uncertain. The CDR3 contains 14 residues. Germline V gives CDR1 MNHEY, CDR2 SVGAGI. The V end was cut by 0 bases, the J end by 7 bases, with 9 bases between. DNA of the CDR3: TGTGCCAGCAGTTACTCCCAAGCGGGTGAAAAACTGTTTTTT. It yields the protein CASSYSQAGEKLFF.